This TCR beta chain was recovered during a study of blood T cell repertoires in COVID-19. As handled by the study authors: Reference gene primer amplification in the assay estimated nucleated cell counts. TCRdb's copy holds only in-frame clones and misses some; the assay was immunoSEQ multiplex PCR. For V, J and clone size, that table is used; D and trimming come from the DNA. The data contain 250,000 to 300,000 clones, roughly nine tenths of them seen just once; the ten biggest clones take up 2.2%. This sequence originates from a man aged 50 to 60 with acute or convalescent COVID-19. The sequenced sample consisted of peripheral blood.

CDR3 protein: CASSLAQVVAGRNEQFF. CDR3 bases: TGTGCCAGCAGCTTAGCGCAGGTAGTAGCGGGTAGGAATGAGCAGTTCTTC. This chain uses TRBV7-8 with TRBJ2-1; 7 positions match TRBD2. Germline V gene lookup returns CDR1 SGHVS and CDR2 FQNEAQ. Losses at the gene ends were 0 bases for V and 7 bases for J; bases not matched to a gene: 12. This CDR3 has 17 residues.